One and the same sample provided the 9 T cell receptor beta chains below, sequenced in a study of shared clonotypes between healthy human individuals. Sequenced by immunoSEQ multiplex PCR; TCRdb stores in-frame clones only, minus some. The sample carries millions of clones, roughly 96% recorded once. The sample consisted of naive CD4+ T cells sorted from blood. Subset here: CD45RA+ positively selected. The receptors shown here come from a man aged 18 to 35 in good health.

V gene TRBV27 combines with J gene TRBJ2-7; 9 bases line up with TRBD1. Trimming at V came to 0 bases and at J to 5 bases, leaving 5 bases not matched to a gene. The CDR3 sequence is 15 residues long. Germline assignment: CDR1 MNHEY and CDR2 SMNVEV (reference sequence). Here the CDR3 reads CASSLSDRGPNEQYF. CDR3 nucleotide sequence: TGTGCCAGCAGTTTATCGGACAGGGGACCTAACGAGCAGTACTTC.

The rearrangement links TRBV14 to TRBJ2-1, with D possibly called TRBD1 or TRBD2 (5 bases each). The germline CDR1 and CDR2 sequences are SGHDN and FVKESK. V was cut by 2 bases and J by 9 bases, with 17 bases left in between. The CDR3 is made up of 15 amino acids. CDR3 sequence: CASSQSGAGKGEQFF. DNA of the CDR3: TGTGCCAGCAGCCAATCTGGGGCCGGGAAGGGTGAGCAGTTCTTC.

The chain joins TRBV6-1 to TRBJ1-2; no firm D call. This CDR3 has 14 amino acids. Germline V gene sequence: CDR1 MNHNS, CDR2 SASEGT. V was shortened by 1 base and J by 2 bases, with 8 bases between the two germline ends. Here the CDR3 DNA reads TGTGCCAGCAGTGAAGGGGCGGTGAACTATGGCTACACCTTC. Translation gives CASSEGAVNYGYTF.

As concerns this clone: Additional DNA sequences in this sample encode the identical CDR3. This chain connects TRBV19 to TRBJ2-1; 9 bases fit TRBD2. Germline V gene data show CDR1 as LNHDA and CDR2 as SQIVND (reference sequence). J gave up 0 bases and V 4 bases, and 4 bases lay outside the gene matches. The CDR3 consists of 16 residues. The CDR3 reads CASSTLSGSSYNEQFF. DNA for the CDR3: TGTGCCAGTAGTACCCTTAGCGGGAGCTCCTACAATGAGCAGTTCTTC.

In its sample, this clone was seen once. This chain uses TRBV30 with TRBJ2-2; perhaps TRBD2 as D (6 bases). This CDR3 comprises 15 residues. The germline gives CDR1 GTSNPN, CDR2 SVGIG (reference sequence). Trimming cost V 4 bases and J 6 bases, with 18 bases left between them. The CDR3 DNA reads as TGTGCCTGGACCCCGAACGGGGCGGGGTCCGGGGAGCTGTTTTTT. Its protein is CAWTPNGAGSGELFF.

Comments on this clone: A read error may account for a junction end that differs from germline. V is TRBV2 and J is TRBJ2-2; no reliable D call. CDR1 and CDR2 (germline): SNHLY, FYNNEI. The CDR3 has 13 residues. The CDR3: CASSEGHTGELFF. The CDR3 nucleotides read TGTGCCAGCAGCGAAGGGCACACCGGGGAGCTGTTTTTT. The whole variable domain, remainder taken from reference TRBV2 and TRBJ2-2, is EPEVTQTPSHQVTQMGQEVILRCVPISNHLYFYWYRQILGQKVEFLVSFYNNEISEKSEIFDDQFSVERPDGSNFTLKIRSTKLEDSAMYFCASSEGHTGELFFGEGSRLTVL.

The gene calls are TRBV4-1 and TRBJ2-3; D unresolved. Germline V gene lookup returns CDR1 MGHRA and CDR2 YSYEKL. This CDR3 is built from 13 residues. Trimming cost V 1 base and J 2 bases, with 4 bases left between them. CDR3 residues: CASSQVTTDTQYF. The CDR3 coding sequence is TGCGCCAGCAGCCAAGTTACCACAGATACGCAGTATTTT.

The chain combines TRBV5-4 with TRBJ1-2; D is possibly TRBD1 (5 bases). The CDR3 has 16 amino acids. Germline CDR1 and CDR2: SGHNT and YYREEE (reference sequence). V lost 2 bases to trimming and J lost 3 bases, with 17 bases between them. The CDR3: CASSFGTGTPYYGYTF. The CDR3 nucleotides read TGTGCCAGCAGCTTTGGGACGGGCACGCCTTACTATGGCTACACCTTC.

The chain combines TRBV5-1 with TRBJ2-5; 7 nucleotides line up with TRBD1. The junction had 15 bases not matched to a gene; V was cut back by 5 bases and J by 5 bases. The CDR3 sequence is 16 residues long. CDR1 and CDR2 (germline): SGHRS, YFSETQ. CDR3 coding DNA: TGCGCCAGCAGGGGACAGCCTATAGGGGCAAGTGAGACCCAGTACTTC. Protein product: CASRGQPIGASETQYF.